This T cell receptor beta chain was obtained from a study of cytotoxic CD8 clonotypes in ibrutinib-treated CLL (dated by TCRdb to about 2021). With regard to the full study: The cohort was composed of some ten relapsed/refractory and approximately 14 treatment-naive patients; IGHV unmutated status was identified in approximately 17 patients. Responses were partial in some 24 patients and complete in 2; after median around 68 months follow-up, roughly 14 stayed in remission and roughly twelve progressed. Response samples were obtained after a median of approximately 12 months of treatment, with a range of about 6 to 40 months. On average, each sample yielded 250,000 to 300,000 productive templates and about 94,000 productive rearrangements. Longitudinal samples were available for 26 of the 86 trial participants. Cryopreserved peripheral blood mononuclear cells were obtained prior to treatment, at the time of response, and at either disease progression or sustained remission.

Roughly 1.8 micrograms of genomic DNA were extracted from cryopreserved PBMCs for TCR beta library preparation. Longitudinal blood samples from CLL patients on ibrutinib monotherapy were analyzed using high-throughput TCR beta sequencing. The patients took part in an open-label, single-center phase 2 trial of ibrutinib monotherapy. CDR1 GTSNPN and CDR2 SVGIG are derived from the germline V gene (reference sequence). Its CDR3 holds 14 amino acids, cysteine through phenylalanine. Only the CDR3 DNA stays, 42 bases, in frame from base 1. Trimming removed 2 bases from V and 2 bases from J, leaving 10 bases between the germline ends. Each clonotype received, on average, approximately 9.9x coverage in deep resolution sequencing performed on a MiSeq, where the target depth lay between 1 in 1 million and 1 in 200,000 T cells. The immunoSEQ hsTCRB Kit was used to generate TCR beta libraries. The paper's data handling went like this. The data were analyzed with ImmunoSEQ Analyzer and ImmunoSEQ Data Assistant, and V, D and J gene assignments followed IMGT definitions. Clonality, which ranges from 0 to 1, was calculated as one minus the normalized Shannon entropy of productive rearrangement frequencies. Public clonotype analysis was restricted to overrepresented clonotypes comprising at least 0.05% of each patient's repertoire. About twelve repertoires from age-matched healthy donors, obtained from immuneACCESS, served as clonality controls. TCRdb's version of the immuneACCESS table is confined to in-frame rearrangements and falls short of the full clone set. An unresolved V gene accounts for under half of the shortfall where checked; the remainder is of unknown origin. That table is the source of V, J and clone size, and D and trimming were worked out from the DNA. This sample gives 300,000 to 350,000 clones in total; roughly 80% of them show up just once. The ten largest clones take up under 8.5% of the sample.

Concerning this clone: The clone's antigen remains unknown. One base away there is no much larger clone; base qualities are not given.

Study-level results and caveats: Sampling times were not matched between patients in sustained remission and patients whose disease was progressing, and lymph node repertoires were not examined. Public clonotypes were rare and either contracted or stayed stable during treatment, and the rise in clonality at ibrutinib response reflected the expansion of private clonotypes. Baseline clonality exceeded that of age-matched healthy donors and correlated strongly with circulating CD8+ T-cell counts. At ibrutinib response clonality went up, during sustained remission it held steady, and at progression it dropped back toward baseline.

The chain joins TRBV30 to TRBJ1-5; TRBD1 is perhaps the D gene, given 6 matching bases. The sequences come from PBMCs, collected before ibrutinib treatment. This clonotype was sampled from a human donor with chronic lymphocytic leukemia. The sequenced DNA: TGTGCCTGGAGTTCATCAGGGGGCAATCAGCCCCAGCATTTT. Translated, it reads CAWSSSGGNQPQHF.